This entry lists 11 T cell receptor beta chains sequenced from one sample in a study of tumor-infiltrating lymphocytes in localized non-small cell lung cancer. Generated by immunoSEQ multiplex PCR, the TCRdb table keeps only in-frame clones and is missing some. The sample contains 10,000 to 13,000 clones, approximately 86% of which appear only once. Sequencing input: uninvolved lung tissue not adjacent to the tumor. The receptors here all came from a human donor with non-small cell lung cancer.

CDR3: CASSHSTGGARGYTF. The CDR3 coding sequence is TGTGCCAGCAGCCATTCTACAGGGGGGGCTCGAGGCTACACCTTC. The chain combines TRBV4-2 with TRBJ1-2, with 8 bases fitting TRBD1. With 3 bases clipped from V and 8 bases from J, the junction kept 11 bases outside the gene matches. The CDR3 runs to 15 residues. Germline loops: CDR1 LGHNA, CDR2 YNFKEQ.

This clone was seen a single time. This chain uses TRBV19 with TRBJ1-4, with D tentatively TRBD1 (6 bases). The CDR3 is 13 residues long. Trimming left V 8 bases short and J 3 bases short, with 10 bases between. Germline-derived CDR1 and CDR2 are LNHDA and SQIVND (reference sequence). CDR3 nucleotide sequence: TGTGCCAGTTGCAGGGGCGCTAATGAAAAACTGTTTTTT. Translated, it gives CASCRGANEKLFF.

The chain is built from TRBV6-5 and TRBJ1-6; D remains ambiguous. The CDR3 has 14 amino acids. Trimming took 6 bases from V and 6 from J, leaving 12 bases between them. Germline V gene sequence: CDR1 MNHEY, CDR2 SVGAGI. CDR3: CASSPGSTNSPLHF. The CDR3 region has the DNA TGTGCCAGCAGCCCGGGGAGTACTAATTCACCCCTCCACTTT.

This chain uses TRBV7-9 with TRBJ2-1; D call uncertain. The CDR3 is made up of 14 amino acids. Trimming stripped 4 bases from V and 0 bases from J, with 7 bases between. The V gene's germline CDR1 is SEHNR and CDR2 FQNEAQ (reference sequence). CDR3 DNA: TGTGCCAGCAGCTGGACGGTCTCCTACAATGAGCAGTTCTTC. Its protein product is CASSWTVSYNEQFF. The whole variable domain, filled in from reference TRBV7-9 and TRBJ2-1, reads DTGVSQNPRHKITKRGQNVTFRCDPISEHNRLYWYRQTLGQGPEFLTYFQNEAQLEKSRLLSDRFSAERPKGSFSTLEIQRTEQGDSAMYLCASSWTVSYNEQFFGPGTRLTVL.

The chain couples TRBV14 to TRBJ1-4; D might be TRBD1 (6 bases). This CDR3 has 15 amino acids. Germline values: CDR1 SGHDN, CDR2 FVKESK. The V end was cut by 1 base, the J end by 5 bases, with 11 bases between. CDR3 protein: CASSQGTGWNEKLFF. The CDR3 nucleotides read TGTGCCAGCAGCCAAGGTACAGGGTGGAATGAAAAACTGTTTTTT.

The rearrangement links TRBV7-2 to TRBJ2-3; D unresolved. Germline lookup yields CDR1 SGHTA and CDR2 FQGNSA. The CDR3 runs 15 residues. The V and J ends lost 1 base and 4 bases respectively, with 12 bases between them. This CDR3 reads CASSLGLPRPDTQYF. CDR3 coding DNA: TGTGCCAGCAGCTTAGGGCTACCACGGCCAGATACGCAGTATTTT. The full variable domain, rest sourced from reference TRBV7-2 and TRBJ2-3, is GAGVSQSPSNKVTEKGKDVELRCDPISGHTALYWYRQSLGQGLEFLIYFQGNSAPDKSGLPSDRFSAERTGGSVSTLTIQRTQQEDSAVYLCASSLGLPRPDTQYFGPGTRLTVL.

This chain connects TRBV18 to TRBJ1-2, with TRBD1 identical over 8 bases. This CDR3 is 15 amino acids long. Germline CDR1 and CDR2: KGHSH and LQKENI. Trimming cost V 3 bases and J 3 bases; bases outside gene matches: 6. Here the CDR3 reads CASSPPTDRDYGYTF. The CDR3, as DNA: TGTGCCAGCTCACCCCCCACGGACAGGGACTATGGCTACACCTTC.

The V and J genes are TRBV7-2 and TRBJ1-4, with D possibly TRBD1 on 5 matching bases. Germline V CDR1 and CDR2: SGHTA, FQGNSA. The CDR3 consists of 14 residues. V was cut by 3 bases and J by 8 bases, with 13 bases left in between. CDR3: CASSLGGEGEKLFF. The CDR3 coding sequence is TGTGCCAGCAGCTTGGGGGGTGAGGGGGAAAAACTGTTTTTT.

This rearrangement joins TRBV6-1 to TRBJ2-3; 8 bases match TRBD2. From germline, CDR1 is MNHNS and CDR2 SASEGT. V gave up 3 bases and J gave up 2 bases; unmatched junction bases: 4. CDR3 length equals 15 residues. CDR3 protein: CASSDGGGDTDTQYF. In nucleotides, the CDR3 is TGTGCCAGCAGTGACGGGGGGGGCGACACAGATACGCAGTATTTT.

The V gene is TRBV7-2, the J gene TRBJ1-5; a possible D gene is TRBD1 (5 bases). V lost 6 bases to trimming and J lost 0 bases, with 12 bases between them. Germline V CDR1 and CDR2: SGHTA, FQGNSA. CDR3 length: 15 amino acids. For the CDR3, the DNA is TGTGCCAGCAGTCTCCAGACAGTTAGCAATCAGCCCCAGCATTTT. Its protein is CASSLQTVSNQPQHF.

This clone was seen only once. The chain carries TRBV6-1 and TRBJ2-1; 11 bases match TRBD1. Per the germline V gene, CDR1 is MNHNS and CDR2 is SASEGT. Trimming removed 6 bases from V and 7 bases from J; junction bases left unmatched: 5. This CDR3 region has 14 residues. The CDR3 loop is CASRGTGGLNEQFF. CDR3 DNA: TGTGCCAGCAGAGGGACAGGGGGATTAAATGAGCAGTTCTTC.